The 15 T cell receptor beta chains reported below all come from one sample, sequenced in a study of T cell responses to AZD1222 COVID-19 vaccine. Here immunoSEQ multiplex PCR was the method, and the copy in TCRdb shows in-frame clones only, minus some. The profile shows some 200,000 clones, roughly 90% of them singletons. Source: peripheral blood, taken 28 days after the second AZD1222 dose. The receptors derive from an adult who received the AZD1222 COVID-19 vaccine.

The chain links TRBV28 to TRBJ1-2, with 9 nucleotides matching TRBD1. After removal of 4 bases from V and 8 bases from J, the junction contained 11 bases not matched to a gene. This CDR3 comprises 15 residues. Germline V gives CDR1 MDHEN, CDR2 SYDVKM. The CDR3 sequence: CASSSLWDREKGYTF. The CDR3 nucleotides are TGTGCCAGCAGTTCACTCTGGGACAGGGAGAAAGGCTACACCTTC.

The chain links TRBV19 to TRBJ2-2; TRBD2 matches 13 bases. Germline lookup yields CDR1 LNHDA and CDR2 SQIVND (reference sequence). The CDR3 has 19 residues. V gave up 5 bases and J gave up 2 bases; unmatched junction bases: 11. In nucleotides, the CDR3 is TGTGCCAGTAGTCCGGGACTAGCGGGAATCCACTTTAACACCGGGGAGCTGTTTTTT. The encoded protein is CASSPGLAGIHFNTGELFF.

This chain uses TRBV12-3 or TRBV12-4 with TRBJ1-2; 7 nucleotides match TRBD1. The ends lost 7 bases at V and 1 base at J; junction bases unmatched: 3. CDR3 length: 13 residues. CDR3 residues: CASTGQVNYGYTF. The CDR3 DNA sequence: TGTGCCAGCACCGGACAGGTTAACTATGGCTACACCTTC.

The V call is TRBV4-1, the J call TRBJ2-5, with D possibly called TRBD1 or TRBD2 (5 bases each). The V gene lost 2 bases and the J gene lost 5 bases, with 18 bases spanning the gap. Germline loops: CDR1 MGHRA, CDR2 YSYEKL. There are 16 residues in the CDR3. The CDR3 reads CASSQIRDATTETQYF. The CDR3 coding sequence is TGCGCCAGCAGCCAAATCCGGGACGCAACGACGGAGACCCAGTACTTC.

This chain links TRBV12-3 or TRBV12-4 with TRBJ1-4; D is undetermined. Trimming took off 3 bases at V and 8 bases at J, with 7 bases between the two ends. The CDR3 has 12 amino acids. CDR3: CASSFRFEKLFF. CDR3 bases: TGTGCCAGCAGTTTCCGGTTCGAAAAACTGTTTTTT.

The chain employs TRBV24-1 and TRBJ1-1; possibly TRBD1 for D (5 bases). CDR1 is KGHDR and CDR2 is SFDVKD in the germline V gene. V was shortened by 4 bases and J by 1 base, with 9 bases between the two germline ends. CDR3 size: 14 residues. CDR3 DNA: TGTGCCACCAGTGAATCAGACAGGAACACTGAAGCTTTCTTT. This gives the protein CATSESDRNTEAFF.

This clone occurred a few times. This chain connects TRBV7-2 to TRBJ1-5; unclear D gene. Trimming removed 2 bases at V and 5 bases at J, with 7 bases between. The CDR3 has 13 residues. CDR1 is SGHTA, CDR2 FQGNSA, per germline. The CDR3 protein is CASSLNTHQPQHF. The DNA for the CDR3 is TGTGCCAGCAGCTTAAACACTCATCAGCCCCAGCATTTT.

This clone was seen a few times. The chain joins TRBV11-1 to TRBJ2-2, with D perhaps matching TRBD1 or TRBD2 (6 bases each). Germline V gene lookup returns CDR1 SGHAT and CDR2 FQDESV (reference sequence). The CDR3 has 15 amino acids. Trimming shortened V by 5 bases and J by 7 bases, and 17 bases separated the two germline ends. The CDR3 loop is CASSRRDRGGGELFF. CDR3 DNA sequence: TGTGCCAGCAGCCGGCGGGACCGAGGGGGCGGGGAGCTGTTTTTT.

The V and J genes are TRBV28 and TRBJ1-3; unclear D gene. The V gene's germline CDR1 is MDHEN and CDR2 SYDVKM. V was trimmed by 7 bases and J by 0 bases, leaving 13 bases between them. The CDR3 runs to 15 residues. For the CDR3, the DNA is TGTGCCAGCAAAAAGGCCGGCGCCTCTGGAAACACCATATATTTT. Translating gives CASKKAGASGNTIYF.

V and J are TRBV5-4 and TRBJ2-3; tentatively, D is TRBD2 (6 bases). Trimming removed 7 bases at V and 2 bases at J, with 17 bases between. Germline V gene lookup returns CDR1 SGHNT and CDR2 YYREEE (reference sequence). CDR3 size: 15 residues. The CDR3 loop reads CASQPTRFTTDTQYF. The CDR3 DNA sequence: TGTGCCAGCCAACCGACTAGGTTCACCACAGATACGCAGTATTTT.

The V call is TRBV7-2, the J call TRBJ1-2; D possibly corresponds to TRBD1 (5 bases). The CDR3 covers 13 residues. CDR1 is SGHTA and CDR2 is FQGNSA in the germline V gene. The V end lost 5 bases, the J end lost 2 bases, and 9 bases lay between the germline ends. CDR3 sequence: CASSIGTNYGYTF. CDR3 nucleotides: TGTGCCAGCAGCATAGGGACGAACTATGGCTACACCTTC.

CDR3 residues: CASSHQMTGGDEQYF. The CDR3 DNA reads as TGCGCCAGCAGCCATCAGATGACAGGGGGCGACGAGCAGTACTTC. V is TRBV4-1 and J is TRBJ2-7, with 10 bases that match TRBD1. Germline CDR1 and CDR2: MGHRA and YSYEKL. There are 15 residues in the CDR3. With 3 bases clipped from V and 5 bases from J, the junction kept 7 bases outside the gene matches.

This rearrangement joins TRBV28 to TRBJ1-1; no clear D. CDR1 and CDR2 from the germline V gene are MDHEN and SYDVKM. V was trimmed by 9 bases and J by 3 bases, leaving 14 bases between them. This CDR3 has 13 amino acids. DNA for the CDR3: TGTGCCAGTAACGCGGGGAGGGACACTGAAGCTTTCTTT. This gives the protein CASNAGRDTEAFF.

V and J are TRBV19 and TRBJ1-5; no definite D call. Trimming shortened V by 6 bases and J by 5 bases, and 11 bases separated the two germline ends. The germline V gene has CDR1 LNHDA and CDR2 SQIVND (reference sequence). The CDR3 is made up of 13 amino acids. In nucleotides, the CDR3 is TGTGCCAGTAGAACCGGACTCCATCAGCCCCAGCATTTT. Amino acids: CASRTGLHQPQHF.

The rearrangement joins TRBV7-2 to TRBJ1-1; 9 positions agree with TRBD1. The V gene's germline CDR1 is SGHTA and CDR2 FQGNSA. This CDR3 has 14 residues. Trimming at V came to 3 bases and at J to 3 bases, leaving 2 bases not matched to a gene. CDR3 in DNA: TGTGCCAGCAGCTTTGACAGGGGGGACACTGAAGCTTTCTTT. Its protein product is CASSFDRGDTEAFF.